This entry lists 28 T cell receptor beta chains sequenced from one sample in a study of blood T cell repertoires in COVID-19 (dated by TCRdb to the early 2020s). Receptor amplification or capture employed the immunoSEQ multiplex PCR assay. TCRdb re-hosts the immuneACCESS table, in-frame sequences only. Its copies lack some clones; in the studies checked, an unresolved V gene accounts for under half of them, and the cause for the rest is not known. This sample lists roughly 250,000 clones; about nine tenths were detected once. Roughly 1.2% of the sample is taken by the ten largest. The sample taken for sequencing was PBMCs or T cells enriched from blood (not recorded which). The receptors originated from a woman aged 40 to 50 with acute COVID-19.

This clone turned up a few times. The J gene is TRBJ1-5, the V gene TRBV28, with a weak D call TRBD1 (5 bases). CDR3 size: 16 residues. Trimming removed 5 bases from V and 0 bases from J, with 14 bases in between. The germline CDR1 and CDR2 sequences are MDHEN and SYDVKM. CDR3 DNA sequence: TGTGCCAGCAGTAAACCCCAGGGATTTAGCAATCAGCCCCAGCATTTT. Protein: CASSKPQGFSNQPQHF. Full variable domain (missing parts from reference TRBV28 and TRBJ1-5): DVKVTQSSRYLVKRTGEKVFLECVQDMDHENMFWYRQDPGLGLRLIYFSYDVKMKEKGDIPEGYSVSREKKERFSLILESASTNQTSMYLCASSKPQGFSNQPQHFGDGTRLSIL.

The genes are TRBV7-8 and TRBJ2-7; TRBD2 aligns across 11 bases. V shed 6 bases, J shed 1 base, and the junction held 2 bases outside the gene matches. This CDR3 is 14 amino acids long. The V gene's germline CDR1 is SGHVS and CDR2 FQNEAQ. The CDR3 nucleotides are TGTGCCAGCAGTGGGACTAGCGGTTCCTACGAGCAGTACTTC. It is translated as CASSGTSGSYEQYF.

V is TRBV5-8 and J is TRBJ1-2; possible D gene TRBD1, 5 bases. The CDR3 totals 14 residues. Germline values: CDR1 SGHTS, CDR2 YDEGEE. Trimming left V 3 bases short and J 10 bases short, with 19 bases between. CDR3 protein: CASSSPRRRGDYTF. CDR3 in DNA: TGTGCCAGCAGCTCCCCTCGACGGAGGGGTGACTACACCTTC.

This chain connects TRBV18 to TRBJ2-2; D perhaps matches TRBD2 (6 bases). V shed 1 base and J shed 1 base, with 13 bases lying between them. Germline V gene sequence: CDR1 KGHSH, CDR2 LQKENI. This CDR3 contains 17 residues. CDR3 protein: CASSPLFISGNTGELFF. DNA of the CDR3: TGTGCCAGCTCACCACTTTTTATTAGCGGGAACACCGGGGAGCTGTTTTTT.

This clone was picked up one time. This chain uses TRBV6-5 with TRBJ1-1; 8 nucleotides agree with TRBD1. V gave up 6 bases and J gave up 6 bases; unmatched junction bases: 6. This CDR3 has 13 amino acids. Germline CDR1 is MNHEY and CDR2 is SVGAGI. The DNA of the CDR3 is TGTGCCAGCAGAAAGGACAGGGTCTCTGAAGCTTTCTTT. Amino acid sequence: CASRKDRVSEAFF.

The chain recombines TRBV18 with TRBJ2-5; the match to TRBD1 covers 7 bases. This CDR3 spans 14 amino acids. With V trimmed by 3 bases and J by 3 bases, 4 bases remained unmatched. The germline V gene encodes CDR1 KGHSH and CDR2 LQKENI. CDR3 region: CASSPNQGEETQYF. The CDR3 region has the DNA TGTGCCAGCTCACCCAATCAGGGGGAAGAGACCCAGTACTTC.

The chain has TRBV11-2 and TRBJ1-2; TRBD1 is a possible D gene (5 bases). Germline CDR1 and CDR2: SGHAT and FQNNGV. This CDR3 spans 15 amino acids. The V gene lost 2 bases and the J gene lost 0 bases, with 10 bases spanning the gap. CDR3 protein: CASSLRGAANYGYTF. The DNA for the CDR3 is TGTGCCAGCAGCTTACGTGGGGCAGCTAACTATGGCTACACCTTC.

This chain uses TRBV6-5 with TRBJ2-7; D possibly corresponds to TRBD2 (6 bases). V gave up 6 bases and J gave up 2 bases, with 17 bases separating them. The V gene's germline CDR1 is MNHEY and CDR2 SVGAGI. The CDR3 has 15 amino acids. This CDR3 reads CASSLDVAGPYEQYF. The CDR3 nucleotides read TGTGCCAGCAGCCTCGATGTGGCGGGACCCTACGAGCAGTACTTC.

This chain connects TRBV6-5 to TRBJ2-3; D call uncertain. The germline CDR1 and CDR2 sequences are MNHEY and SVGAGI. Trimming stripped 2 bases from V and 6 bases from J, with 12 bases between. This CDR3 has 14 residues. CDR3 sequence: CASSYRRAYDTQYF. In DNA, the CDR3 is TGTGCCAGCAGTTACCGCCGAGCTTACGATACGCAGTATTTT.

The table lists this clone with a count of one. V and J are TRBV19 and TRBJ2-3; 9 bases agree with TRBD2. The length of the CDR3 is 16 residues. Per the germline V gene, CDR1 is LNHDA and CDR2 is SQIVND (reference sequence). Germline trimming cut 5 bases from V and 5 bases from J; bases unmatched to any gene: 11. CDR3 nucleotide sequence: TGTGCCAGTAGTTTTTATAGCGGGAGTGTGGGAGATACGCAGTATTTT. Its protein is CASSFYSGSVGDTQYF.

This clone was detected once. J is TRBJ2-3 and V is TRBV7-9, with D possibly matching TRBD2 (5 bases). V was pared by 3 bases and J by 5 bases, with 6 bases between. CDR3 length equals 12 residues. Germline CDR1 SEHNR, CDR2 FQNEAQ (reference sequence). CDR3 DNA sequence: TGTGCCAGCAGCTTGCGGGTAGATACGCAGTATTTT. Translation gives CASSLRVDTQYF.

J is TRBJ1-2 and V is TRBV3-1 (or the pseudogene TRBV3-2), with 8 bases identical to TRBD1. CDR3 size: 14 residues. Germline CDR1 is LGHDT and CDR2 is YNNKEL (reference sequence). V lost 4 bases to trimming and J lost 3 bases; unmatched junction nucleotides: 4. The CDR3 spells CASSLPDRDYGYTF. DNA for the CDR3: TGTGCCAGCAGCCTTCCGGACAGGGACTATGGCTACACCTTC.

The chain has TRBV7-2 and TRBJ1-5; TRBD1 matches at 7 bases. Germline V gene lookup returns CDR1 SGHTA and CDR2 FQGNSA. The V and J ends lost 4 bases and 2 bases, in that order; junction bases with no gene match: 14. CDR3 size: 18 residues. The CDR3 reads CASSSAPQGPGGNQPQHF. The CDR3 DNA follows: TGTGCCAGCAGCTCCGCGCCACAGGGGCCAGGAGGCAATCAGCCCCAGCATTTT.

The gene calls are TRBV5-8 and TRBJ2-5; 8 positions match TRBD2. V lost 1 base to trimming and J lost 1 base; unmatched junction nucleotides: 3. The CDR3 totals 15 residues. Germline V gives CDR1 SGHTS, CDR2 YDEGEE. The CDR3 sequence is CASSLIREGQETQYF. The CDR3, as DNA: TGTGCCAGCAGCTTGATTCGGGAGGGCCAAGAGACCCAGTACTTC.

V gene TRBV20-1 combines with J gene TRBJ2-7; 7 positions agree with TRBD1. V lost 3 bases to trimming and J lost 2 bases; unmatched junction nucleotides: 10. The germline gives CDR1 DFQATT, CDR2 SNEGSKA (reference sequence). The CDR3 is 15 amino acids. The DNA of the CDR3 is TGCAGTGCTAGTCGACTGGACAGGCTTACCTACGAGCAGTACTTC. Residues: CSASRLDRLTYEQYF.

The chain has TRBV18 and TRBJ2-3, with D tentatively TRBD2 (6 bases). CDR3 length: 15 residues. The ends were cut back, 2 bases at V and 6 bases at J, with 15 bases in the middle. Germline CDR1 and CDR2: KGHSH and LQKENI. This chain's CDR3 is CASSPRHGEEDTQYF. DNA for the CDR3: TGTGCCAGCTCACCAAGGCATGGGGAGGAGGATACGCAGTATTTT.

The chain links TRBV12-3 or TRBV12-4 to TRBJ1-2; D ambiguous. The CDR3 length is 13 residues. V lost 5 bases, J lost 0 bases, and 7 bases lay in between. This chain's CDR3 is CASSPSPNYGYTF. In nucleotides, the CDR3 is TGTGCCAGCAGTCCTTCCCCTAACTATGGCTACACCTTC.

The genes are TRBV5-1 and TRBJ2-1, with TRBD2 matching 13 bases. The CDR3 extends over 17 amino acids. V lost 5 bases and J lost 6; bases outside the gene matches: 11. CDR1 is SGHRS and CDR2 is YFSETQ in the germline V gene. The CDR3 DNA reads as TGCGCCAGCAGATCCGGGACTAGCGGGATAGTGAGCAATGAGCAGTTCTTC. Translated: CASRSGTSGIVSNEQFF.

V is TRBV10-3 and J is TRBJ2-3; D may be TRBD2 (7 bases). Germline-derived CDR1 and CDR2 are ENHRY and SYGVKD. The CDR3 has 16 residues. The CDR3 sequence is CACRGATGPSTDTQYF. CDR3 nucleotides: TGTGCATGTCGGGGGGCGACAGGACCTAGCACAGATACGCAGTATTTT.

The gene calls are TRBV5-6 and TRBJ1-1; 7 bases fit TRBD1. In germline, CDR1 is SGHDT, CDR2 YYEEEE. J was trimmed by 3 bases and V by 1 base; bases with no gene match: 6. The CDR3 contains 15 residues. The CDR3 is CASSLLRGRYTEAFF. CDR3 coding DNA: TGTGCCAGCAGCTTGCTCAGGGGGAGGTACACTGAAGCTTTCTTT.

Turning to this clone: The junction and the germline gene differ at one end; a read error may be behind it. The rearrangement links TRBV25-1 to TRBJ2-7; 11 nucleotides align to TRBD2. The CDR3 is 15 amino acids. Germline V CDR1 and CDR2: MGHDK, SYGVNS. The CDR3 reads CASSGVIAGGPKIVF. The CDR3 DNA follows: TGTGCCAGCAGTGGGGTGATAGCGGGAGGGCCGAAAATTGTCTTC.

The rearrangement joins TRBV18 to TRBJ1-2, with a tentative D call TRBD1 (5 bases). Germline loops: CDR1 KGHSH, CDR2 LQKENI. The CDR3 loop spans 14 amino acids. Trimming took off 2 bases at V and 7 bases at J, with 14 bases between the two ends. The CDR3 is CASSPKGLPIGYTF. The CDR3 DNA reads TGTGCCAGCTCACCAAAGGGACTCCCCATTGGCTACACCTTC.

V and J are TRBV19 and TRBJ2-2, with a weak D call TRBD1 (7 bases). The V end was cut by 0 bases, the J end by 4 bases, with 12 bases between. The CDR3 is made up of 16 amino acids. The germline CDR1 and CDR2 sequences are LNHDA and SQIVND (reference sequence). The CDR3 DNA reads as TGTGCCAGTAGTATAGAGAGGCAGGGGGGCACCGGGGAGCTGTTTTTT. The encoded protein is CASSIERQGGTGELFF.

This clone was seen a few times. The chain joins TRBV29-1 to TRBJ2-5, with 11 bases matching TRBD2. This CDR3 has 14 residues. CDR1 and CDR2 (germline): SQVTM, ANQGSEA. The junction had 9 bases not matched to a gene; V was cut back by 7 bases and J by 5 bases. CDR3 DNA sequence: TGCAGCGGAGTGGCACTAGCGGGAGTTGAGACCCAGTACTTC. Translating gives CSGVALAGVETQYF.

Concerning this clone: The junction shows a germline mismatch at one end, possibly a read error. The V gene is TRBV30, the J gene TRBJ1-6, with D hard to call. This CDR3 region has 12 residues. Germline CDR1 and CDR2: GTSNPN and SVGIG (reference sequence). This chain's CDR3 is CAWSEVNSPLHF. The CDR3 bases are TGTGCCTGGAGCGAGGTTAATTCACCCCTTCACTTT.

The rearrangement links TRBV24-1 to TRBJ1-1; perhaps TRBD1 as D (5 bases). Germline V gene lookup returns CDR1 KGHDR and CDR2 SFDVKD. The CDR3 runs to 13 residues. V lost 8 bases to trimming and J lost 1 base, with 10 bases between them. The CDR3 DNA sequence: TGTGCCACCATGGGGCCGGGGAACACTGAAGCTTTCTTT. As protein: CATMGPGNTEAFF.

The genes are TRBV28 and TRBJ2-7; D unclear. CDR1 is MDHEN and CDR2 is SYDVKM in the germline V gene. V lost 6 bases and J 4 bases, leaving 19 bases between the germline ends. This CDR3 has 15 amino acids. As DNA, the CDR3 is TGTGCCAGCAGCATACTTAGCAGAATGGGTTACGAGCAGTACTTC. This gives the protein CASSILSRMGYEQYF.

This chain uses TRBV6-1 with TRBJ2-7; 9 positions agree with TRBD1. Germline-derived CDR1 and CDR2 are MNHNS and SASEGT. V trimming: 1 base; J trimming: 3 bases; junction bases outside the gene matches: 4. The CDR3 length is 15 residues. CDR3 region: CASSEDRDRVYEQYF. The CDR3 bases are TGTGCCAGCAGTGAAGACCGGGACAGGGTCTACGAGCAGTACTTC.